This passage covers 14 T cell receptor beta chains from one sample sequenced in a study of T cell responses to AZD1222 COVID-19 vaccine. Measured with immunoSEQ multiplex PCR; TCRdb has only the in-frame clones, and not every one. The sample shows some 31,000 clones, around 78% of them seen only once. The sequencing used peripheral blood, collected 28 days after the second AZD1222 dose. Receptors were obtained from an adult who received the AZD1222 COVID-19 vaccine.

The chain employs TRBV3-1 (or the pseudogene TRBV3-2) and TRBJ1-2; 8 bases agree with TRBD1. The V segment lost 4 bases and the J segment 3 bases; nucleotides outside the gene matches: 7. Germline V CDR1 and CDR2: LGHDT, YNNKEL (reference sequence). CDR3 length: 15 residues. In DNA, the CDR3 is TGTGCCAGCAGCCTAGGACAGGGTCAGGACTATGGCTACACCTTC. Translating gives CASSLGQGQDYGYTF.

This chain joins TRBV7-9 and TRBJ2-1, with 7 bases fitting TRBD1. Germline CDR1 and CDR2: SEHNR and FQNEAQ (reference sequence). Unmatched junction bases numbered 8, after V lost 4 bases and J lost 8 bases. The CDR3 is made up of 14 amino acids. This CDR3 is CASSYRTGRDEQFF. The CDR3 nucleotides are TGTGCCAGCAGCTACCGGACAGGCAGGGATGAGCAGTTCTTC.

V usage is TRBV19 and J usage is TRBJ1-5, with D tentatively TRBD1 (6 bases). Germline V gene lookup returns CDR1 LNHDA and CDR2 SQIVND (reference sequence). The CDR3 is made up of 17 amino acids. V was shortened by 7 bases and J by 0 bases, with 19 bases between the two germline ends. CDR3 sequence: CASISRGETNSNQPQHF. CDR3 coding DNA: TGTGCCAGTATCTCCAGGGGAGAAACCAATAGCAATCAGCCCCAGCATTTT.

The chain is built from TRBV2 and TRBJ2-4; D not certain. Trimming took 1 base from V and 0 from J, leaving 7 bases between them. CDR3 size: 15 residues. In germline, CDR1 is SNHLY, CDR2 FYNNEI. The CDR3 coding sequence is TGTGCCAGCAGTGAAGTCGGAGTAGCCAAAAACATTCAGTACTTC. As protein: CASSEVGVAKNIQYF. Combining the CDR3 with reference TRBV2 and TRBJ2-4 gives the whole variable domain EPEVTQTPSHQVTQMGQEVILRCVPISNHLYFYWYRQILGQKVEFLVSFYNNEISEKSEIFDDQFSVERPDGSNFTLKIRSTKLEDSAMYFCASSEVGVAKNIQYFGAGTRLSVL.

The J gene is TRBJ2-3, the V gene TRBV4-1, with 12 positions matching TRBD2. The CDR3 consists of 18 residues. Looked up from germline, CDR1 is MGHRA and CDR2 is YSYEKL. V shed 3 bases and J 0 bases; nucleotides not matched to a gene: 7. CDR3 bases: TGCGCCAGCAGCCAGGATACTAGCGGGGGGACTAGCACAGATACGCAGTATTTT. It yields the protein CASSQDTSGGTSTDTQYF.

The chain uses TRBV4-1 and TRBJ2-5, with D maybe TRBD2 (7 bases). Germline loops: CDR1 MGHRA, CDR2 YSYEKL. The CDR3 is made up of 14 amino acids. Trimming took off 5 bases at V and 5 bases at J, with 15 bases between the two ends. Written as DNA, the CDR3 is TGCGCCAGCAGCGTCGGGGGGCTAGGGGAGACCCAGTACTTC. It encodes CASSVGGLGETQYF.

J is TRBJ2-3 and V is TRBV10-3; 7 bases agree with TRBD2. The CDR3 loop spans 13 amino acids. J was trimmed by 2 bases and V by 7 bases; bases with no gene match: 3. Germline-derived CDR1 and CDR2 are ENHRY and SYGVKD. The chain's CDR3 is CAIMGTNTDTQYF. DNA of the CDR3: TGTGCCATCATGGGGACTAACACAGATACGCAGTATTTT.

There are a few counts of this clone. The chain is built from TRBV11-2 and TRBJ2-1; 7 bases are a match to TRBD1. Germline V gene sequence: CDR1 SGHAT, CDR2 FQNNGV. This CDR3 comprises 14 residues. With 2 bases clipped from V and 7 bases from J, the junction kept 5 bases outside the gene matches. The CDR3 bases are TGTGCCAGCAGCTTATCGACAGGGAGAAATGAGCAGTTCTTC. Its protein is CASSLSTGRNEQFF. Using reference TRBV11-2 and TRBJ2-1 for the parts outside the CDR3, the full variable domain is EAGVAQSPRYKIIEKRQSVAFWCNPISGHATLYWYQQILGQGPKLLIQFQNNGVVDDSQLPKDRFSAERLKGVDSTLKIQPAKLEDSAVYLCASSLSTGRNEQFFGPGTRLTVL.

The chain links TRBV10-3 to TRBJ2-7, with D unclear. There are 14 residues in the CDR3. With 3 bases removed from V and 4 bases from J, the gap between germline ends came to 13 bases. Germline V gene lookup returns CDR1 ENHRY and CDR2 SYGVKD. In nucleotides, the CDR3 is TGTGCCATCAGTGACTTGACAAGGCGGTACGAGCAGTACTTC. Its translation is CAISDLTRRYEQYF.

This clone was detected a few times. The chain is built from TRBV4-1 and TRBJ1-1; weak D call: TRBD1 (5 bases). The V gene's germline CDR1 is MGHRA and CDR2 YSYEKL. Trimming cost V 4 bases and J 0 bases, with 9 bases left between them. This CDR3 has 14 amino acids. CDR3 DNA: TGCGCCAGCAGCCTCGGGACGGTGAACACTGAAGCTTTCTTT. Its translation: CASSLGTVNTEAFF.

The V and J genes are TRBV15 and TRBJ2-3; no clear D gene. Germline assignment: CDR1 LNHNV and CDR2 YYDKDF (reference sequence). This CDR3 spans 15 amino acids. V was shortened by 3 bases and J by 0 bases, with 10 bases between the two germline ends. The CDR3: CATSRATSSTDTQYF. The CDR3, as DNA: TGTGCCACCAGCAGGGCTACTTCTAGCACAGATACGCAGTATTTT.

The chain links TRBV6-4 to TRBJ2-2; D is undetermined. This CDR3 spans 14 amino acids. Germline V gene sequence: CDR1 MRHNA, CDR2 SNTAGT. With 0 bases removed from V and 6 bases from J, the gap between germline ends came to 8 bases. CDR3 sequence (DNA): TGTGCCAGCAGTGACTCATCCGAGCCCGGGGAGCTGTTTTTT. Translating it yields CASSDSSEPGELFF.

This clone was observed once. The V gene is TRBV7-9, the J gene TRBJ1-2, with 7 positions matching TRBD1. In germline, CDR1 is SEHNR, CDR2 FQNEAQ (reference sequence). This CDR3 region has 13 residues. V shed 5 bases, J shed 6 bases, and the junction held 6 bases outside the gene matches. The CDR3 DNA reads as TGTGCCAGCAGCCGCCGGGACAGAGATGGCTACACCTTC. Translated, it gives CASSRRDRDGYTF. The full variable domain, its missing parts supplied by reference TRBV7-9 and TRBJ1-2, is DTGVSQNPRHKITKRGQNVTFRCDPISEHNRLYWYRQTLGQGPEFLTYFQNEAQLEKSRLLSDRFSAERPKGSFSTLEIQRTEQGDSAMYLCASSRRDRDGYTFGSGTRLTVV.

The count of this clone is one. The gene calls are TRBV10-3 and TRBJ2-1, with 7 nucleotides matching TRBD2. Germline assignment: CDR1 ENHRY and CDR2 SYGVKD. V was clipped by 4 bases and J by 3 bases; unmatched bases: 9. CDR3 length: 16 amino acids. CDR3 DNA: TGTGCCATCAGTGTAGGTGGGGCTAGCGGCTACAATGAGCAGTTCTTC. Translating gives CAISVGGASGYNEQFF.